What follows describes a single T cell receptor beta chain. This CDR3 has 15 residues. Trimming cost V 4 bases and J 1 base, with 12 bases left between them. Germline V gene data show CDR1 as LGHDT and CDR2 as YNNKEL (reference sequence). The record originates from a study of blood T cell repertoires in COVID-19. Overall study: The United States, Italy and Spain were the sources of the acute and convalescent COVID-19 samples. PBMCs, B-cell-depleted T cells, or T cells were the source of the cDNA or gDNA that made up the material.

Enrolled through a virtual design, the participants were between about 18 and 89 years of age and came from under 30 US areas. Two negative PCRs, clearance, or symptom resolution were required of recovered Cohort 3 donors. The table came from immunoSEQ multiplex PCR; TCRdb's copy has only in-frame clones and leaves some out. The sample lists roughly 250,000 clones, about 89% seen once, with about 1.9% in the top ten. The rearrangement uses TRBV3-1 (or the pseudogene TRBV3-2) and TRBJ2-3; possible D gene TRBD1, 6 bases. This TCR came from a woman aged 18-29 years who had recovered from COVID-19. The sequencing input was PBMCs or T cells enriched from blood (not recorded which). The CDR3 DNA is TGTGCCAGCAGCCCAACAGGGAAGGGCACAGATACGCAGTATTTT. Translated: CASSPTGKGTDTQYF.